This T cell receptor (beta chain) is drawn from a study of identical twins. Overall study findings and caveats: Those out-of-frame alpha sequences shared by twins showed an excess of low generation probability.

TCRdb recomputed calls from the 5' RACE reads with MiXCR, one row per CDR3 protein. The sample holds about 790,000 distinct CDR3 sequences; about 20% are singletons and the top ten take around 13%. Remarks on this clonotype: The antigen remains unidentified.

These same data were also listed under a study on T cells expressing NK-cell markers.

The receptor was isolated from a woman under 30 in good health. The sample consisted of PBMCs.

CDR3: CASSGSLLVTAPYEQYF. CDR3 nucleotide sequence: TGTGCCAGCAGTGGAAGCCTACTAGTGACAGCCCCCTACGAGCAGTACTTC. This sequence joins TRBV2 and TRBJ2-7; D is possibly TRBD1 or TRBD2 (5 bases each). Deletions cut 4 bases from V and 2 bases from J, with 21 bases between. The CDR3 has 17 residues. CDR1 is SNHLY, CDR2 FYNNEI, per germline. Full variable domain (missing parts from reference TRBV2 and TRBJ2-7): EPEVTQTPSHQVTQMGQEVILRCVPISNHLYFYWYRQILGQKVEFLVSFYNNEISEKSEIFDDQFSVERPDGSNFTLKIRSTKLEDSAMYFCASSGSLLVTAPYEQYFGPGTRLTVT.